The clone carrying this TCR beta chain was observed at least ten times. The read stops 3 residues short of the end of the CDR3; the missing end is completed from the germline J gene. Sequencing was performed with immunoSEQ multiplex PCR; in TCRdb, only in-frame clones are kept and a portion is missing. Listed for the sample are 30,000 or so clones, none seen a single time. The data originate from a study of T cell clonality in common variable immunodeficiency. CDR1 and CDR2 (germline): SQVTM, ANQGSEA. There are 15 residues in the CDR3. V and J are TRBV29-1 and TRBJ1-2, with D perhaps TRBD1 (6 bases). This TCR derives from a person between 18 and 75 years old in good health. Input material: peripheral blood mononuclear cells. CDR3 DNA (partial): TGCAGCGCGCAACGGGCGGCCGAAGGGGGTAATGAC. It yields the protein CSAQRAAEGGND. The full CDR3 is CSAQRAAEGGNDYTF.